The present entry profiles one T cell receptor (beta chain) with its context. Its specificity is not known. This sample is drawn from a study of T cell responses to AZD1222 COVID-19 vaccine. This CDR3 has 13 residues. Trimming removed 3 bases at V and 3 bases at J, with 7 bases between. Germline-derived CDR1 and CDR2 are SGHVS and FQNEAQ. Study-wide results and caveats: Nearly half of the spike-specific TCRs reportedly recognize variant regions that carry no mutations.

The table came from immunoSEQ multiplex PCR; TCRdb's copy has only in-frame clones and leaves some out. The table includes around 120,000 clones, roughly nine tenths detected once. This clonotype was sampled from an adult in good health. The sequencing used peripheral blood, collected on day 0 of AZD1222 vaccination. The rearrangement uses TRBV7-8 and TRBJ2-3; D is ambiguous. CDR3 residues: CASSFAVTDTQYF. The CDR3 region has the DNA TGTGCCAGCAGCTTTGCGGTGACAGATACGCAGTATTTT.